What follows is one T cell receptor beta chain and its context. The source of the sample is a study of T cell changes during pregnancy in multiple sclerosis. The table came from immunoSEQ multiplex PCR; TCRdb's copy has only in-frame clones and leaves some out. The repertoire holds around 75,000 clones, approximately 95% seen once, with approximately 0.15% in the top ten. V lost 7 bases and J 0 bases, leaving 17 bases between the germline ends. The germline CDR1 and CDR2 sequences are SGHRS and YFSETQ. This CDR3 contains 17 residues. The sequence was obtained from a female donor with multiple sclerosis, enrolled in a pregnancy study. The chain links TRBV5-1 to TRBJ2-6, with D possibly matching TRBD1 (5 bases). This specimen was CD4+ T cells from peripheral blood mononuclear cells, taken after pregnancy. The CDR3 DNA is TGCGCCAGCTACTTATCTGGCAGGGACTCTGGGGCCAACGTCCTGACTTTC. Translation gives CASYLSGRDSGANVLTF.